These T cell receptor beta chains were read from a single sample in a study of cytomegalovirus exposure and HLA in healthy donors. The repertoire was sequenced with immunoSEQ multiplex PCR; TCRdb's copy has only in-frame clones and lacks some. The sample includes about 130,000 clones, roughly a tenth of them seen just once. Specimen: PBMCs. The receptors shown here come from a woman younger than 35 in good health and CMV-seropositive. CDR3s include the opening cysteine and the closing phenylalanine or tryptophan. The D gene is left open where the match is weak. Part of the rows lack a size; the others show once, few, many or a class for expanded clones.

d_gene	v_gene	j_gene	abundance	len	CDR3aa	CDR3nt
.	TRBV6-1	TRBJ1-2	.	12	CASSDVGLGYTF	TGTGCCAGCAGTGATGTGGGGCTCGGCTACACCTTC
.	TRBV5-7	TRBJ2-7	.	16	CASSLERERLRYEQYF	TGTGCCAGCAGCTTGGAGAGGGAGAGGCTGCGCTACGAGCAGTACTTC
.	TRBV25-1	TRBJ2-5	few	17	CASSESSWIRPGETQYF	TGTGCCAGCAGTGAATCGAGTTGGATTCGACCGGGGGAGACCCAGTACTTC
TRBD2	TRBV30	TRBJ2-2	.	16	CDWRDRLAGDTGELFF	TGTGACTGGAGGGACAGACTAGCGGGAGACACAGGGGAGCTGTTTTTT
.	TRBV7-9	TRBJ2-5	few	15	CASSLGTGSVKTQYF	TGTGCCAGCAGCTTAGGAACAGGGTCAGTTAAGACCCAGTACTTC
.	TRBV21-1	TRBJ1-4	few	17	CASSPTDLRDRDEKLFF	TGTGCCAGCAGCCCAACGGACCTCCGGGACAGAGATGAAAAACTGTTTTTT
.	TRBV27	TRBJ1-5	.	14	CASSLWGGNQPQHF	TGTGCCAGCAGTTTATGGGGGGGTAACCAGCCCCAGCATTTT
.	TRBV6-4	TRBJ2-3	.	15	CASSEGGGPGDTQYF	TGTGCCAGCAGTGAGGGCGGAGGCCCCGGGGATACGCAGTATTTT
TRBD1	TRBV5-1	TRBJ1-2	.	12	CASSLGQYGYTF	TGCGCCAGCAGCCTGGGACAGTATGGCTACACCTTC
TRBD2	TRBV2	TRBJ2-1	few	20	CASSGAGSRGLVPDQHEQFF	TGTGCCAGCAGTGGGGCCGGGAGCAGGGGACTAGTCCCCGACCAACATGAGCAGTTCTTC
.	TRBV9	TRBJ2-1	few	16	CASSVELSGGNNEQFF	TGTGCCAGCAGCGTAGAGCTTAGTGGGGGGAACAATGAGCAGTTCTTC
TRBD2	TRBV7-3	TRBJ2-7	.	13	CASSFASGYEQYF	TGTGCCAGCAGCTTTGCTAGCGGCTACGAGCAGTACTTC
.	TRBV25-1	TRBJ2-3	.	15	CASSQMGPQTDTQYF	TGTGCCAGCAGCCAAATGGGGCCCCAAACAGATACGCAGTATTTT
.	TRBV2	TRBJ1-4	few	13	CAAGGSGRGKLFF	TGTGCCGCCGGGGGGTCAGGGAGAGGAAAACTGTTTTTT
.	TRBV7-8	TRBJ1-2	.	16	CASSPYIPRPGDGYTF	TGTGCCAGCAGCCCCTACATACCCCGACCCGGGGATGGCTACACCTTC
TRBD2	TRBV18	TRBJ2-1	few	16	CASSPPGTSGKGEQFF	TGTGCCAGCTCACCACCTGGGACTAGCGGGAAAGGTGAGCAGTTCTTC
TRBD1	TRBV2	TRBJ2-3	.	15	CASSGRTGGTDTQYF	TGTGCCAGCAGTGGTCGGACAGGGGGTACAGATACGCAGTATTTT
TRBD1	TRBV5-4	TRBJ2-7	.	15	CASSAPGQSRYEQYF	TGTGCCAGCAGCGCCCCGGGACAGTCCCGCTACGAGCAGTACTTC
.	TRBV19	TRBJ2-2	few	16	CASTPRRALSIGELFF	TGTGCCAGTACCCCTCGGCGGGCTTTATCGATCGGGGAGCTGTTTTTT
TRBD1	TRBV7-3	TRBJ1-1	.	16	CASSAQGITVNTEAFF	TGTGCCAGCAGCGCACAGGGGATCACAGTGAACACTGAAGCTTTCTTT
.	TRBV18	TRBJ1-1	few	14	CASSRQEVGTEAFF	TGTGCCAGCTCACGACAGGAAGTAGGTACTGAAGCTTTCTTT
.	TRBV5-4	TRBJ2-3	.	15	CASSLAGGRWDTQYF	TGTGCCAGCAGCTTGGCAGGGGGGAGGTGGGATACGCAGTATTTT